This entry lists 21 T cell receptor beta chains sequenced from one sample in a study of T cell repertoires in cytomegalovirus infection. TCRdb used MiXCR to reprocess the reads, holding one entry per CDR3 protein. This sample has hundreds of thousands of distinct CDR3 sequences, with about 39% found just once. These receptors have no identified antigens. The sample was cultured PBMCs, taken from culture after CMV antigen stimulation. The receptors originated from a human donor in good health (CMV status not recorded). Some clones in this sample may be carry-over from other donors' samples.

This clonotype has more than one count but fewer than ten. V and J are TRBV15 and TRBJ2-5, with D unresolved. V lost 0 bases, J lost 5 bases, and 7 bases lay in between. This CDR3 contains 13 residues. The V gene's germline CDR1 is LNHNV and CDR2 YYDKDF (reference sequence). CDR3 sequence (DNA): TGTGCCACCAGCAGAGATCCCGCTGAGACCCAGTACTTC. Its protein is CATSRDPAETQYF.

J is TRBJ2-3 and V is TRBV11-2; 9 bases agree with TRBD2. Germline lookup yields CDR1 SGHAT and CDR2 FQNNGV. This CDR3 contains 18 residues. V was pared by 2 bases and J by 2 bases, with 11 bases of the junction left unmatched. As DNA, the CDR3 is TGTGCCAGCAGCTTACCGCGGGAGGGCCGATTCAACACAGATACGCAGTATTTT. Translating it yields CASSLPREGRFNTDTQYF.

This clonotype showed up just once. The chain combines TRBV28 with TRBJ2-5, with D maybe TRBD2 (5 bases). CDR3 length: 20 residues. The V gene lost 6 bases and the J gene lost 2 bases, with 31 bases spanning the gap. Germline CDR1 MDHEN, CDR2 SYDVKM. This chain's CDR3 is CASRDFSGLAYEGRQETQYF. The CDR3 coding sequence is TGTGCCAGCAGAGACTTCTCTGGGCTAGCATACGAAGGCCGTCAAGAGACCCAGTACTTC.

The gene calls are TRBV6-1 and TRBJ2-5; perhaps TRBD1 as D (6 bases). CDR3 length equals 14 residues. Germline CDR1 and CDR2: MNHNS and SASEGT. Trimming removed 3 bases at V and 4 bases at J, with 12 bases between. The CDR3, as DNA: TGTGCCAGCAGTGACAGGGGCTTCGGAGAGACCCAGTACTTC. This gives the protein CASSDRGFGETQYF.

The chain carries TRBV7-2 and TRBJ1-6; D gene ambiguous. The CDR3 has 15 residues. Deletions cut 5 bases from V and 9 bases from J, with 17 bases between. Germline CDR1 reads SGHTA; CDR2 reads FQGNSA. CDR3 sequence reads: CASSAQTLTGSPLHF. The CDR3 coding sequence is TGTGCCAGCAGCGCGCAGACCCTCACGGGTTCACCCCTCCACTTT. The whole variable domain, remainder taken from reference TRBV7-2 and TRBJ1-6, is GAGVSQSPSNKVTEKGKDVELRCDPISGHTALYWYRQSLGQGLEFLIYFQGNSAPDKSGLPSDRFSAERTGGSVSTLTIQRTQQEDSAVYLCASSAQTLTGSPLHFGNGTRLTVT.

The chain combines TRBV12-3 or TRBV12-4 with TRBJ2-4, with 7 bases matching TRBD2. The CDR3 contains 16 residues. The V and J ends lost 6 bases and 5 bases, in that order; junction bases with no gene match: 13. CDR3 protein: CASSPQAGVRQNIQYF. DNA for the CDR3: TGTGCCAGCAGCCCCCAGGCGGGAGTGAGACAAAACATTCAGTACTTC.

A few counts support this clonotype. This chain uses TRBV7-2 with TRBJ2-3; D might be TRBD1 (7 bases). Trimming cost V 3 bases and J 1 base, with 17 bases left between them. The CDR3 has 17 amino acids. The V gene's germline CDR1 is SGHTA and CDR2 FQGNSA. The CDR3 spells CASSFASGGGRTDTQYF. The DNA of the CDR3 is TGTGCCAGCAGCTTCGCCTCCGGAGGGGGCCGCACAGATACGCAGTATTTT.

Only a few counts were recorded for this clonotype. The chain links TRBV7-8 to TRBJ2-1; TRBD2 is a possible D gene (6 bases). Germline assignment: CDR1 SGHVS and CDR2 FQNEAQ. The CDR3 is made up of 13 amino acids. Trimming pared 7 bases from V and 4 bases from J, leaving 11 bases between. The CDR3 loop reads CASTLAVYNEQFF. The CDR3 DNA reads TGTGCCAGCACGTTAGCGGTTTACAATGAGCAGTTCTTC.

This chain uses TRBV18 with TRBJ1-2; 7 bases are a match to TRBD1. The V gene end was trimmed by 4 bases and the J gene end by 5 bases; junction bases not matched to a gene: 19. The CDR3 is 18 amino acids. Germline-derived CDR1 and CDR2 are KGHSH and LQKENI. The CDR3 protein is CASSLSPGTANRGYGYTF. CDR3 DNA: TGTGCCAGCTCACTTAGTCCCGGGACAGCCAACCGAGGATATGGCTACACCTTC. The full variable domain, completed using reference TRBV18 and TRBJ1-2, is NAGVMQNPRHLVRRRGQEARLRCSPMKGHSHVYWYRQLPEEGLKFMVYLQKENIIDESGMPKERFSAEFPKEGPSILRIQQVVRGDSAAYFCASSLSPGTANRGYGYTFGSGTRLTVV.

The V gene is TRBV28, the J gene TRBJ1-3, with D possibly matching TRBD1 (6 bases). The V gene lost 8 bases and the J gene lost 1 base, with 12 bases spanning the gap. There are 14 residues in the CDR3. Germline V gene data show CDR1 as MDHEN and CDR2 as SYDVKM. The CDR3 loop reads CASGGHSSGNTIYF. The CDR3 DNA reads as TGTGCCAGCGGGGGGCACAGTTCTGGAAACACCATATATTTT.

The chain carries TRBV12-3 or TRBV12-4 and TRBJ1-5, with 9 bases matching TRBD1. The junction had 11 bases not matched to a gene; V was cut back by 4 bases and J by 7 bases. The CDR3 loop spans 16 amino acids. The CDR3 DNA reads TGTGCCAGCAGTTGGGGGACAGGGAAATCGTGGCAGCCCCAGCATTTT. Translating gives CASSWGTGKSWQPQHF.

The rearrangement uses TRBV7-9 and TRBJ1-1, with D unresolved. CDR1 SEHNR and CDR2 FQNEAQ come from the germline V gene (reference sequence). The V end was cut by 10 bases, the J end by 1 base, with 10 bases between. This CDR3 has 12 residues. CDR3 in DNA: TGTGCCATTGAGGGAAGGAACACTGAAGCTTTCTTT. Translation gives CAIEGRNTEAFF.

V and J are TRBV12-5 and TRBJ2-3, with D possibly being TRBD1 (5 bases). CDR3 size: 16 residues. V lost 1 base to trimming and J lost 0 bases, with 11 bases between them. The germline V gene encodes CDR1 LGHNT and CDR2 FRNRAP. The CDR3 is CASGLAQGLSTDTQYF. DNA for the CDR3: TGTGCTAGTGGTTTGGCGCAGGGCCTTAGCACAGATACGCAGTATTTT. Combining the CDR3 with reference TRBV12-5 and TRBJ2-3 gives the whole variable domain DARVTQTPRHKVTEMGQEVTMRCQPILGHNTVFWYRQTMMQGLELLAYFRNRAPLDDSGMPKDRFSAEMPDATLATLKIQPSEPRDSAVYFCASGLAQGLSTDTQYFGPGTRLTVL.

CDR3 nucleotides: TGTGCCATCAGTGAGCCCTCCGGACAGGGCCCCAAAGGTTTCACCTTC. It specifies CAISEPSGQGPKGFTF. The chain joins TRBV10-3 to TRBJ1-2; TRBD1 agrees at 8 bases. From germline, CDR1 is ENHRY and CDR2 SYGVKD. J was trimmed by 13 bases and V by 2 bases; bases with no gene match: 18. The CDR3 runs 16 residues.

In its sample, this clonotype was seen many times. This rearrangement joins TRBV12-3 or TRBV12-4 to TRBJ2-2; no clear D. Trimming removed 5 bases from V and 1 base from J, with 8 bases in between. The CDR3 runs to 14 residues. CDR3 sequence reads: CASSLQLNTGELFF. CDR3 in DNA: TGTGCCAGCAGTCTACAGCTGAACACCGGGGAGCTGTTTTTT.

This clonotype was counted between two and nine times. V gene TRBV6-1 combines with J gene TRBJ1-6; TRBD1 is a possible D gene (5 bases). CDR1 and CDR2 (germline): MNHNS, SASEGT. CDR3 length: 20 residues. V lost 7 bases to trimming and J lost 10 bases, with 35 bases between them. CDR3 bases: TGTGCCAGCACCGGTAACGTTGGGGCCATGCTGCCGGGCAAAGGCTCACCCCTCCACTTT. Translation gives CASTGNVGAMLPGKGSPLHF.

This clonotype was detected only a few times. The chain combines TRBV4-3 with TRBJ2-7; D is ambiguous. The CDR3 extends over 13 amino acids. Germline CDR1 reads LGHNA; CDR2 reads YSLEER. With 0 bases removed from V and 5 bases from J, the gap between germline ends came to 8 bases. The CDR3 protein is CASSQDLMDEQYF. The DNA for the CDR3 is TGCGCCAGCAGCCAAGATCTCATGGACGAGCAGTACTTC.

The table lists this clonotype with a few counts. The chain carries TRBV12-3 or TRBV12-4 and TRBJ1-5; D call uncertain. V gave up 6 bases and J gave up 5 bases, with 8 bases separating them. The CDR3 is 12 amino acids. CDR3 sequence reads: CASRIGYQPQHF. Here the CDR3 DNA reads TGTGCCAGCAGAATTGGGTATCAGCCCCAGCATTTT.

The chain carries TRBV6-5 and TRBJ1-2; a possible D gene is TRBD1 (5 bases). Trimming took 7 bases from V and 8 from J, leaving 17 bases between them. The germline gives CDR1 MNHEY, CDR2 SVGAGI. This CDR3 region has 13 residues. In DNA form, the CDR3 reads TGTGCCAGCACCCCCCGGGGGGGGTACGGCTACACCTTC. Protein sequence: CASTPRGGYGYTF.

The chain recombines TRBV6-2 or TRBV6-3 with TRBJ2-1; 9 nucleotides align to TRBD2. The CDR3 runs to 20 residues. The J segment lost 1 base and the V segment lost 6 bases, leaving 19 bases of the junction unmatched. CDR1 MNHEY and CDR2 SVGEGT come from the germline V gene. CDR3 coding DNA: TGTGCCAGCAGCCCGAGGGGCGGGAGGGCGTATTCAGTATCCTACAATGAGCAGTTCTTC. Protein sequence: CASSPRGGRAYSVSYNEQFF.

CDR3 residues: CASSIEKHSPLHF. CDR3 DNA sequence: TGTGCCAGTAGTATAGAGAAGCATTCACCCCTCCACTTT. This rearrangement joins TRBV19 to TRBJ1-6; D is uncertain. V lost 0 bases, J lost 8 bases, and 5 bases lay in between. There are 13 residues in the CDR3. Germline V gives CDR1 LNHDA, CDR2 SQIVND (reference sequence).